This T cell receptor (beta chain) stems from a study of blood T cell repertoires in COVID-19. Germline V gives CDR1 MNHNS, CDR2 SASEGT. Germline trimming cut 2 bases from V and 8 bases from J; bases unmatched to any gene: 5. CDR3 length: 14 amino acids. How the authors handled the data: Counts of nucleated cells, estimated from reference gene primer amplification, were obtained. TCRdb's table, derived via immunoSEQ multiplex PCR, lists solely in-frame clones and lacks some. The V and J calls and clone size were taken over from that table, and D and trimming were inferred from the DNA. The table shows about 180,000 clones, with roughly 77% occurring only once.

The TCR sequence derives from a man in his 70s with active or convalescent COVID-19. The chain is built from TRBV6-1 and TRBJ2-4, with 8 bases matching TRBD1. Sample: peripheral blood. CDR3 residues: CASSERTGRYIQYF. CDR3 nucleotides: TGTGCCAGCAGTGAAAGGACAGGGAGGTACATTCAGTACTTC.